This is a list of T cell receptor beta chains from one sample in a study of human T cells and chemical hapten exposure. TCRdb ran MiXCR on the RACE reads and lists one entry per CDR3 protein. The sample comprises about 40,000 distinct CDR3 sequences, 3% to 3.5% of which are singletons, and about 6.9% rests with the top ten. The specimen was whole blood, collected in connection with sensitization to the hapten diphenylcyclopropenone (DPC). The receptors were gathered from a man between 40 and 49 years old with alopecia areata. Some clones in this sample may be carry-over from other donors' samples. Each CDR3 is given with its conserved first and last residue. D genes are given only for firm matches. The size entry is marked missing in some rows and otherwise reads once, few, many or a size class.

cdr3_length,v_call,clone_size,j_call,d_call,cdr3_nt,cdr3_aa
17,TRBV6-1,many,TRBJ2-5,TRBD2,TGTGCCAGCAGTGAATGGGGACTAGCGGAGATCCAAGAGACCCAGTACTTC,CASSEWGLAEIQETQYF
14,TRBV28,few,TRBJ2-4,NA,TGTGCCAGCAGTTTACTCAGGGTGATCTCTATTCAGTACTTC,CASSLLRVISIQYF
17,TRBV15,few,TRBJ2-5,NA,TGTGCCACCAGCAGCTATTTATCACCGGGACGGAAAGAGACCCAGTACTTC,CATSSYLSPGRKETQYF
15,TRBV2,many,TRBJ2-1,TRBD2,TGTGCCAGCATGTACAGCCTAGCGGGACTGAATGAGCAGTTCTTC,CASMYSLAGLNEQFF
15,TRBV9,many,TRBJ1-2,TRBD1,TGTGCCAGCAGCAGGGCGGGACAGTCAAACTATGGCTACACCTTC,CASSRAGQSNYGYTF
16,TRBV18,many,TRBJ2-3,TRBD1,TGTGCCAGCTCACCACCCGTGACAGGGGACACAGATACGCAGTATTTT,CASSPPVTGDTDTQYF
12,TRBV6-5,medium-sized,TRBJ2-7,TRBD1,TGTGCCAGCAAGGGACAGACCTACGAGCAGTACTTC,CASKGQTYEQYF
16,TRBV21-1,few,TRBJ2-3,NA,TGTGCCAGCAGCAAACGGCTAGCGGGAGATACAGATACGCAGTATTTT,CASSKRLAGDTDTQYF
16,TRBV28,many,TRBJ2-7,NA,TGTGCCAGCAGTCTCCCCGAAGGGGGGGCAGATGGCGAGCAGTACTTC,CASSLPEGGADGEQYF
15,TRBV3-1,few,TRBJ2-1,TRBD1,TGTGCCAGCAGCCAAAAGGGGGCCGGGTACAATGAGCAGTTCTTC,CASSQKGAGYNEQFF
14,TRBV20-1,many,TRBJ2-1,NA,TGCAGTGCGCAGACAGGGGAGGGATACAATGAGCAGTTCTTC,CSAQTGEGYNEQFF
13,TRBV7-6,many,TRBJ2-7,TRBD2,TGTGCCAGCAGCATCGGGACTAGCTACGAGCAGTACTTC,CASSIGTSYEQYF
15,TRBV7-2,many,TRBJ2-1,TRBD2,TGTGCCAGCAGCTCCCAGGCTAGCGGGCGTCATGAGCAGTTCTTC,CASSSQASGRHEQFF
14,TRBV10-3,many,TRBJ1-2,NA,TGTGCCATCGGAGAGAGGCAGGGCGACTATGGCTACACCTTC,CAIGERQGDYGYTF
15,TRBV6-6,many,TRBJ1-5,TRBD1,TGTGCCAGCAGTCCCCGGACAGGGGGCAATCAGCCCCAGCATTTT,CASSPRTGGNQPQHF
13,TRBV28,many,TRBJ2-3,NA,TGTGCTACGATGGTAGCGCACACAGATACGCAGTATTTT,CATMVAHTDTQYF
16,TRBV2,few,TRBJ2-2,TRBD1,TGTGCCAGCAGTGAAGCTGGGACAGGGGGTCCCGGGGAGCTGTTTTTT,CASSEAGTGGPGELFF
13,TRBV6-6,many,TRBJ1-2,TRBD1,TGTGCCAGCAGTCCTACAGGGGACTATGGCTACACCTTC,CASSPTGDYGYTF
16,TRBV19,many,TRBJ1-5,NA,TGTGCCAGTAGTATGAAGGGGGATGATAGCAATCAGCCCCAGCATTTT,CASSMKGDDSNQPQHF
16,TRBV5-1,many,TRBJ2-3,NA,TGCGCCAGCAGCTCCGGACTCGATTACATGACAGATACGCAGTATTTT,CASSSGLDYMTDTQYF
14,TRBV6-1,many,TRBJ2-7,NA,TGTGCCAGCAGTGAAGCTGGGCAGGGTTACGAGCAGTACTTC,CASSEAGQGYEQYF
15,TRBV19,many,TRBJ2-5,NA,TGTGCCAGTAGTCCGATGACAGGCTACCAAGAGACCCAGTACTTC,CASSPMTGYQETQYF
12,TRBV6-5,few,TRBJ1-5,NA,TGTGCCAGCGGTCTGGGGAGGCAGCCCCAGCATTTT,CASGLGRQPQHF
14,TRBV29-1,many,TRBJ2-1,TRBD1,TGCAGCGTTGAATTAGGACAGGGTCGGAATGAGCAGTTCTTC,CSVELGQGRNEQFF
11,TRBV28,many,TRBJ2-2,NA,TGTGCCAGCAGTCTTACCGGGGAGCTGTTTTTT,CASSLTGELFF
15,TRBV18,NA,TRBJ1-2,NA,TGTGCCAGCTCTCCGGTGAGAGGGGAGAGCTATGGCTACACCTTC,CASSPVRGESYGYTF
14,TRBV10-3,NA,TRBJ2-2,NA,TGTGCCATCAGTGACCTAGCTATCACCGGGGAGCTGTTTTTT,CAISDLAITGELFF
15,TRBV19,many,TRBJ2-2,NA,TGTGCCAGTAGTATCGGCGGCTCGAACACCGGGGAGCTGTTTTTT,CASSIGGSNTGELFF
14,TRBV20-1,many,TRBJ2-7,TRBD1,TGCAGTGCTTTTGACCCGGGACAGGGTGATGAGCAGTACTTC,CSAFDPGQGDEQYF
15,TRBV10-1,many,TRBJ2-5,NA,TGCGCCAGCAGTGAGTCTGCATGGGATAGAGAGACCCAGTACTTC,CASSESAWDRETQYF
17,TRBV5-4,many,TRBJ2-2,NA,TGTGCCAGCAGCTCTCGGTCGGGGCACCCCGATTCCGGGGAGCTGTTTTTT,CASSSRSGHPDSGELFF
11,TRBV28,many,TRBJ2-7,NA,TGTGCCAGCAGTTTAAAATACGAGCAGTACTTC,CASSLKYEQYF
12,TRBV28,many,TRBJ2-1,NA,TGTGCCAGCAGTATCATTAGGGGTGAGCAGTTCTTC,CASSIIRGEQFF
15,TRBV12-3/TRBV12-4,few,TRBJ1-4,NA,TGTGCCAGCAGTACTTCTGGGAGCGGCGACGAAAAACTGTTTTTT,CASSTSGSGDEKLFF
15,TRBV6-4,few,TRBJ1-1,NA,TGTGCCAGCAGTGAATTTTCTAACCGTCCTGAGGGAGCTTTCTTT,CASSEFSNRPEGAFF